This TCR beta chain was observed in a study of T cell repertoires in cytomegalovirus infection. Study in general: Public TCR beta signatures provided an indication of both CMV infection and a matching HLA type. Overall study results and limits: Cumulative public TCR beta family frequency identified CMV carriers with the relevant HLA. CMV-specific HLA-C-restricted TCR beta clonotypes dominated the ex vivo response.

This clonotype was seen at least ten times. What it binds is unknown. Using its own MiXCR run on the reads, TCRdb lists one record per CDR3 protein. The data show some 150,000 distinct CDR3 sequences, with about 6.3% seen just once and approximately 19% held by the top ten. The CDR3 runs to 15 residues. Germline V gene lookup returns CDR1 SGHVS and CDR2 FQNEAQ. Trimming took 5 bases from V and 4 from J, leaving 17 bases between them. The sequence was collected from a human donor in good health (CMV status not recorded). Some clones in this sample may be carry-over from other donors' samples. The rearrangement uses TRBV7-8 and TRBJ1-1; TRBD1 might be the D (5 bases). The sample consisted of PBMCs. The CDR3 spells CASSLRDRGATEAFF. CDR3 DNA sequence: TGTGCCAGCAGCCTGCGGGACCGGGGAGCCACTGAAGCTTTCTTT.